These T cell receptor beta chains were read from a single sample in a study of graft-versus-host responses after intestinal transplantation. Libraries were prepared by immunoSEQ multiplex PCR; TCRdb keeps only in-frame clonotypes and omits some of them. The repertoire consists of roughly 50,000 clones, with 91% occurring once and the leading ten covering roughly 5.5%. The specimen comprised PBMCs, sampled roughly 660 days after intestinal transplant. The origin of the receptors is a human patient who received an intestinal transplant, so some T cells may come from the graft donor. CDR3s include the opening cysteine and the closing phenylalanine or tryptophan. D genes are given only for firm matches. Rows may omit the clone size; those that give it use once, few, many or a size class.

>TRBV5-5|-|TRBJ2-1|-
TGTGCCAGCAGCTATACAGGGATCAATGAGCAGTTCTTC
CASSYTGINEQFF
>TRBV7-9|-|TRBJ1-3|-
TGTGCCAGCAGCTTAGATGGGGGCGCGGGAAACACCATATATTTT
CASSLDGGAGNTIYF
>TRBV11-3|-|TRBJ2-7|-
TGTGCCAGCAGCTTAGCCGCACACCAACCCTACGAGCAGTACTTC
CASSLAAHQPYEQYF
>TRBV4-1|-|TRBJ2-1|once
TGCGCCAGCAGCCAAAGAGAGGACGGTCCCTACAATGAGCAGTTCTTC
CASSQREDGPYNEQFF
>TRBV19|-|TRBJ1-3|-
TGTGCCAGTAGTATGTCTAGAAACACCATATATTTT
CASSMSRNTIYF
>TRBV6-1|TRBD1|TRBJ1-2|-
TGTGCCAGCAGCCATAACCGGGGACAGGGGAATGGCTACACCTTC
CASSHNRGQGNGYTF
>TRBV19|-|TRBJ1-6|few
TGTGCCAGTAGTATCGGGACCGGTATGGGATTGGTGTCCCTCCACTTT
CASSIGTGMGLVSLHF
>TRBV19|-|TRBJ1-2|few
TGTGCCAGTAGTATATTCTGGGGTAAACCGCAAGCCTTCTATGGCTACACCTTC
CASSIFWGKPQAFYGYTF
>TRBV19|-|TRBJ2-5|-
TGTGCCAGTAGTATTTCACTAGCCGTAACCGAAGAGACCCAGTACTTC
CASSISLAVTEETQYF
>TRBV5-4|TRBD2|TRBJ2-1|-
TGTGCCAGCAGCCCGGGAGCTAGCGGGGGCAATGAGCAGTTCTTC
CASSPGASGGNEQFF
>TRBV30|-|TRBJ1-6|-
TGTGCCTGGAGTGAGACCGGACCGTATAATTCACCCCTCCACTTT
CAWSETGPYNSPLHF
>TRBV7-9|TRBD2|TRBJ2-1|-
TGTGCCAGCAGCTTAAGCTCTAGCGGACTATACAATGAGCAGTTCTTC
CASSLSSSGLYNEQFF
>TRBV5-5|-|TRBJ1-3|-
TGTGCCAGCAGCTTTACGGGTTCTGGAAACACCATATATTTT
CASSFTGSGNTIYF
>TRBV5-6|-|TRBJ1-2|-
TGTGCCAGCAGCTTGGAAGGGTTGTCGGACTATGGCTACACCTTC
CASSLEGLSDYGYTF
>TRBV5-1|-|TRBJ2-5|-
TGCGCCAGCAGCTTACGTCTTGGCAGACAAGAGACCCAGTACTTC
CASSLRLGRQETQYF
>TRBV4-1|-|TRBJ1-2|-
TGCGCCAGCAGCCAAGATCTAGGAGTAAGTTATGGCTACACCTTC
CASSQDLGVSYGYTF
>TRBV9|-|TRBJ1-3|-
TGTGCCAGCAGCGTAGCCCCACAGGAAATCGAAAACACCATATATTTT
CASSVAPQEIENTIYF
>TRBV30|-|TRBJ1-6|-
TGTGCCTGGGACCTGGGGCCCAATTCACCCCTCCACTTT
CAWDLGPNSPLHF
>TRBV4-2|TRBD2|TRBJ2-7|-
TGTGCCAGCAGCCAAGATAGCCTAGCGGGGAGCTCCTACGAGCAGTACTTC
CASSQDSLAGSSYEQYF
>TRBV5-6|-|TRBJ2-3|-
TGTGCCAGCAGCTTGGCCCCGGGGGTGGATACGCAGTATTTT
CASSLAPGVDTQYF
>TRBV27|-|TRBJ2-1|-
TGTGCCAGCAGTTTTCGGCCACCGGGATCCCCTTCCTACAATGAGCAGTTCTTC
CASSFRPPGSPSYNEQFF
>TRBV6-1|-|TRBJ1-2|-
TGTGCCAGCAGTGAGGGGGTGGGCTACACCTTC
CASSEGVGYTF
>TRBV20-1|TRBD1|TRBJ2-7|-
TGCAGTGCGTTACAGGGGTCCGAGCAGTACTTC
CSALQGSEQYF
>TRBV30|TRBD1|TRBJ2-5|-
TGTGCCTCGCAGGGGACAGGGGGAGGGACCCAGTACTTC
CASQGTGGGTQYF
>TRBV4-1|-|TRBJ1-1|-
TGCGCCAGCAGCCAAGGGCAGGGGATGAACACTGAAGCTTTCTTT
CASSQGQGMNTEAFF
>TRBV19|-|TRBJ1-5|-
TGTGCCGGTAGTATAGATGGGGCAGACTCTCGACCCCAGCATTTT
CAGSIDGADSRPQHF
>TRBV4-2|TRBD1|TRBJ2-1|-
TGTGCCAGCAGCCAATCTACAGGGGTCAGCTCCTACAATGAGCAGTTCTTC
CASSQSTGVSSYNEQFF
>TRBV6-5|-|TRBJ1-2|-
TGTGCCAGCAGTTTACAGGGTACCGGGGGCTATGGCTACACCTTC
CASSLQGTGGYGYTF
>TRBV7-6|-|TRBJ1-3|-
TGTGCCAGCAGCGCCGGGGACAACTCTGGAAACACCATATATTTT
CASSAGDNSGNTIYF
>TRBV11-3|TRBD2|TRBJ2-3|-
TGTGCCAGCAGCTCAACCCTAGCGGGGGTCACAGATACGCAGTATTTT
CASSSTLAGVTDTQYF
>TRBV5-1|-|TRBJ1-3|-
TGCGCCAGCAGCTTGGCCCCAGTTACCTCTGGAAACACCGTATATTTT
CASSLAPVTSGNTVYF
>TRBV5-8|-|TRBJ1-4|-
TGTGCCAGCAGCCACGGGACCGGTGCAACTAATGAAAAACTGTTTTTT
CASSHGTGATNEKLFF
>TRBV7-6|-|TRBJ2-3|once
TGTGCCAGCAGCTTACTCCGGGGTAAGGGCACAGATACGCAGTATTTT
CASSLLRGKGTDTQYF
>TRBV15|TRBD1|TRBJ1-5|once
TGTGCCACCACGGCGGGACAGGGGATCAATCAGCCCCAGCATTTT
CATTAGQGINQPQHF
>TRBV11-2|-|TRBJ2-7|-
TGTGCCAGCAGCCCCAATCCCGGGCGGGGCCCCTCCTACGAGCAGTACTTC
CASSPNPGRGPSYEQYF
>TRBV7-9|-|TRBJ1-5|-
TGTGCCAGCAGCACAGGGAACAATCAGCCCCAGCATTTT
CASSTGNNQPQHF
>TRBV13|-|TRBJ2-1|-
TGTGCCAGCAGCTTTATCCGGAATGAGCAGTTCTTC
CASSFIRNEQFF
>TRBV7-8|-|TRBJ2-1|-
TGTGCCAGCAGCTTAGTAGGGGAGCAGTTCTTC
CASSLVGEQFF
>TRBV5-1|-|TRBJ2-7|-
TGCGCCAGCTCGGACAGTTCCTACGAGCAGTACTTC
CASSDSSYEQYF
>TRBV9|TRBD1|TRBJ1-4|-
TGTGCCAGCAGCGTACAGGGGGCAGGTAATGAAAAACTGTTTTTT
CASSVQGAGNEKLFF
>TRBV6-1|-|TRBJ1-2|-
TGTGCCAGCAGTCAAGCGGTAGCTAACTATGGCTACACCTTC
CASSQAVANYGYTF
>TRBV18|TRBD2|TRBJ2-7|-
TGTGCCAGCTCACCACCGGGTAGCGGGGGGCCCTACGAGCAGTACTTC
CASSPPGSGGPYEQYF
>TRBV7-9|-|TRBJ1-2|-
TGTGCCAGCAGCTTAGACTCCACAGGAGGTTATGGCTACACCTTC
CASSLDSTGGYGYTF
>TRBV7-6|TRBD1|TRBJ2-7|-
TGTGCCAGCAGCTTAGCGTGGGGACAGGGATCGTCCGAGCAGTACTTC
CASSLAWGQGSSEQYF
>TRBV5-1|TRBD2|TRBJ2-1|-
TGCGCCAGCAGCCGCCCTGGTAGCGGGGGAGTATACAATGAGCAGTTCTTC
CASSRPGSGGVYNEQFF
>TRBV29-1|-|TRBJ1-2|-
TGCAGCGTCGTCCGGGACTCTTTGAACTATGGCTACACCTTC
CSVVRDSLNYGYTF
>TRBV18|TRBD1|TRBJ2-7|-
TGTGCCAGCTCACCACCGGGACAGGGTGACTACGAGCAGTACTTC
CASSPPGQGDYEQYF
>TRBV29-1|TRBD2|TRBJ2-7|once
TGCAGCGTTGAGTACGGGGGGGCCTACGAGCAGTACTTC
CSVEYGGAYEQYF
>TRBV18|-|TRBJ1-6|-
TGTGCCAGCTCATTGGGGGACAATTCACCCCTCCACTTT
CASSLGDNSPLHF
>TRBV6-5|TRBD1|TRBJ2-2|-
TGTGCCAGCGGAGGACAGGGAACCACCGGGGAGCTGTTTTTT
CASGGQGTTGELFF
>TRBV5-4|-|TRBJ1-2|-
TGTGCCAGCAGCAAACAGGGAGGAGGCTACACCTTC
CASSKQGGGYTF
>TRBV7-3|TRBD1|TRBJ2-5|-
TGTGCCAGCAGTTGGGGACAGCAAGAGACCCAGTACTTC
CASSWGQQETQYF
>TRBV5-4|-|TRBJ2-7|-
TGTGCCAGCTACACCCAGTCGACTTCCAGCTACGAGCAGTACTTC
CASYTQSTSSYEQYF
>TRBV10-1|-|TRBJ2-1|once
TGCGCCAGCAGTCCGGGACAATGGGCGGGTAATGAGCAGTTCTTC
CASSPGQWAGNEQFF